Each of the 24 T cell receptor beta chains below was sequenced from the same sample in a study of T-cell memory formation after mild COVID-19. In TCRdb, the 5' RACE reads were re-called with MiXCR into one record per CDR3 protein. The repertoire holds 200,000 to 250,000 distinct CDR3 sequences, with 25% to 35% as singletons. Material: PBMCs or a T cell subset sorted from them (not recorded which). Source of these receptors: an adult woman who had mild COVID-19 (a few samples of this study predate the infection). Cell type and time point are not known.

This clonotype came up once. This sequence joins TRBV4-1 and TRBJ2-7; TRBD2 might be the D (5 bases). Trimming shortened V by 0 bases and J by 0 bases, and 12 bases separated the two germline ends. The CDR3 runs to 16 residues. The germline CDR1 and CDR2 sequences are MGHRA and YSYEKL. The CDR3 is CASSQDPGSLSYEQYF. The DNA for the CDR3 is TGCGCCAGCAGCCAAGACCCGGGGTCACTCTCCTACGAGCAGTACTTC.

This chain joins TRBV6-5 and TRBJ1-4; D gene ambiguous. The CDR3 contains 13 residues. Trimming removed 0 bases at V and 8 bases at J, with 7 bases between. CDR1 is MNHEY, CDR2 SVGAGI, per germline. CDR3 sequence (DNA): TGTGCCAGCAGTTACTCCATTGGAGAAAAACTGTTTTTT. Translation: CASSYSIGEKLFF.

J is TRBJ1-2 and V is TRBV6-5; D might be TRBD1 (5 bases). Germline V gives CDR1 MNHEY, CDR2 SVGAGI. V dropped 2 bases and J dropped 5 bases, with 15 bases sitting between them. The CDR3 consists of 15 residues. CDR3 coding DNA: TGTGCCAGCAGTTACGGGCAGGGAAGGCAGTATGGCTACACCTTC. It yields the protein CASSYGQGRQYGYTF.

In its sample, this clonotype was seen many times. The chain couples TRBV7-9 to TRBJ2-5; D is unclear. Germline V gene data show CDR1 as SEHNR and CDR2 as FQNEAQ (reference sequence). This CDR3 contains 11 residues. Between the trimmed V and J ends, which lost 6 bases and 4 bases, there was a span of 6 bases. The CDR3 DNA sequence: TGTGCCAGCAGTTTACTAGAGACCCAGTACTTC. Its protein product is CASSLLETQYF.

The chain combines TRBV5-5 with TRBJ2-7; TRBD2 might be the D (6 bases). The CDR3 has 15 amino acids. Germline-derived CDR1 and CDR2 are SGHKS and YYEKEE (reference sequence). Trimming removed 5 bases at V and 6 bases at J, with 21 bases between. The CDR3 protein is CASRIPGAALSEQYF. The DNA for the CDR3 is TGTGCCAGCAGGATACCGGGAGCCGCTCTCAGCGAGCAGTACTTC.

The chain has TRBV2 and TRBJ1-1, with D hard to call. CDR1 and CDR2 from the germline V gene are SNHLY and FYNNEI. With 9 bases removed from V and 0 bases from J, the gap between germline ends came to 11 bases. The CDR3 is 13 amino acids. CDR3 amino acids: CASRASLNTEAFF. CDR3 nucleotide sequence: TGTGCCAGTAGGGCAAGCTTGAACACTGAAGCTTTCTTT.

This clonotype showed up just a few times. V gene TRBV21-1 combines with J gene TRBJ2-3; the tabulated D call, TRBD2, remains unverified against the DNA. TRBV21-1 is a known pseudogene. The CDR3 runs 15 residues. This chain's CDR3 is CASSKECGRLDTQYF. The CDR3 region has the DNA TGTGCCAGCAGCAAAGAGTGCGGGAGATTGGATACGCAGTATTTT.

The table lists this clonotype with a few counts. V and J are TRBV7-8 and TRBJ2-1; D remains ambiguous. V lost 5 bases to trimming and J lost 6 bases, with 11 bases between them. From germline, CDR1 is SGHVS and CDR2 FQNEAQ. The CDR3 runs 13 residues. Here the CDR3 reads CASSPFPPNEQFF. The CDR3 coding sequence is TGTGCCAGCAGCCCGTTTCCACCCAATGAGCAGTTCTTC.

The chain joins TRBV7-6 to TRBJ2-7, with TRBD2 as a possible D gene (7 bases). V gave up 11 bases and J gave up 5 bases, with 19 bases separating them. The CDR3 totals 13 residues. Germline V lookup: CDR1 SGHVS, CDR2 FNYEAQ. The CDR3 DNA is TGTGCCTCCGCTCCGGGGGGCCTGAACGAGCAGTACTTC. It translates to CASAPGGLNEQYF.

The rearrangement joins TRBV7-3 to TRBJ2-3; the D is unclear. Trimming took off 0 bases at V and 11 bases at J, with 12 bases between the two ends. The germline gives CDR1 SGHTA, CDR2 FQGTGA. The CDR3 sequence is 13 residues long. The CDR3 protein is CASSLTRTERQYF. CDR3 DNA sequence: TGTGCCAGCAGCTTAACCCGGACCGAGAGGCAGTATTTT.

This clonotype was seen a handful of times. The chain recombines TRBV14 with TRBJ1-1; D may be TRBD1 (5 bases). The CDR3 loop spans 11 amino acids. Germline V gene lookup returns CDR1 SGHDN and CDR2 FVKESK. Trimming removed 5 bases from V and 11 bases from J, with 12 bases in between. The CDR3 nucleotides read TGTGCCAGCAGCGGCGGGACCCACGCTTTCTTT. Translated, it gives CASSGGTHAFF.

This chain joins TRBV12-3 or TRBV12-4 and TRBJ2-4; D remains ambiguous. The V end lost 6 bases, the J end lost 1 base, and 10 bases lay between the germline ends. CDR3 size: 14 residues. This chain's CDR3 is CASSDGVAKNIQYF. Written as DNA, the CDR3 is TGTGCCAGCAGCGACGGTGTGGCCAAAAACATTCAGTACTTC.

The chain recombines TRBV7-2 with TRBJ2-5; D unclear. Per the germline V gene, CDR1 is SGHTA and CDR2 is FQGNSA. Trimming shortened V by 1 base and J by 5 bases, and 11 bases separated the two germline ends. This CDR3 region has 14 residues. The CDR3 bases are TGTGCCAGCAGCTTAGAGGCGAGACGGGAGACCCAGTACTTC. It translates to CASSLEARRETQYF.

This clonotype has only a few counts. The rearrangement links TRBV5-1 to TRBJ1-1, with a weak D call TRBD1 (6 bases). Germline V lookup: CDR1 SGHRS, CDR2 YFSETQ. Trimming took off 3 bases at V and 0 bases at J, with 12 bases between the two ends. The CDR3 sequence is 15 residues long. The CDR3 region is CASSSNRDLNTEAFF. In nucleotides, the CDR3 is TGCGCCAGCAGCTCTAACAGGGACTTGAACACTGAAGCTTTCTTT.

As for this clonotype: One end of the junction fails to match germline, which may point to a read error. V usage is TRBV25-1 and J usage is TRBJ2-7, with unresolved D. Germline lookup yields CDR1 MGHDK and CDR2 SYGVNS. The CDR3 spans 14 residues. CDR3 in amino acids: CASSDFRPPYDQYF. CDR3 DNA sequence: TGTGCCAGCAGTGATTTCAGGCCCCCTTACGATCAGTACTTC.

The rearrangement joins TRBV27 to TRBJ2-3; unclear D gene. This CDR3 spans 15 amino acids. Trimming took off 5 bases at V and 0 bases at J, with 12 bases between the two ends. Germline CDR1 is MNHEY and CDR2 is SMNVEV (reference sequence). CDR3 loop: CASSPYLASTDTQYF. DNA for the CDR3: TGTGCCAGCAGTCCGTATTTGGCTAGCACAGATACGCAGTATTTT.

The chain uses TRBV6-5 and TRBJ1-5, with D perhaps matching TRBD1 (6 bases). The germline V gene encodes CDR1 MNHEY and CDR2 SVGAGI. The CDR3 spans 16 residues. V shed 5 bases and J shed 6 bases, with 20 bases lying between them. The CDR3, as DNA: TGTGCCAGCAGTGTACGGAGGGGGGGAGGGGGTCAGCCCCAGCATTTT. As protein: CASSVRRGGGGQPQHF.

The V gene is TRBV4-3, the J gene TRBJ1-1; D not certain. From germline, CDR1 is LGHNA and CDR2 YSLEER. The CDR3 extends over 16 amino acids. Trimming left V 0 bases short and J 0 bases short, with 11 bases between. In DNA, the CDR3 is TGCGCCAGCAGCCAAGATCCTCTCCAGTTGAACACTGAAGCTTTCTTT. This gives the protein CASSQDPLQLNTEAFF.

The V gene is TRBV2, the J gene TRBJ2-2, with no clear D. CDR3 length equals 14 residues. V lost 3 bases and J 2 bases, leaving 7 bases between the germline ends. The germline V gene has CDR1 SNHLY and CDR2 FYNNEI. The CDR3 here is CASSERSNTGELFF. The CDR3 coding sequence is TGTGCCAGCAGTGAGCGTAGTAACACCGGGGAGCTGTTTTTT.

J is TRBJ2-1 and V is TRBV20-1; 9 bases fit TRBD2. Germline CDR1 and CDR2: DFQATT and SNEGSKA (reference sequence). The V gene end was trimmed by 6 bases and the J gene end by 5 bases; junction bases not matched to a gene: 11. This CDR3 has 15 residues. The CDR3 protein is CSAGPGGRVDNEQFF. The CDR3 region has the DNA TGCAGTGCAGGGCCTGGCGGGAGGGTAGACAATGAGCAGTTCTTC.

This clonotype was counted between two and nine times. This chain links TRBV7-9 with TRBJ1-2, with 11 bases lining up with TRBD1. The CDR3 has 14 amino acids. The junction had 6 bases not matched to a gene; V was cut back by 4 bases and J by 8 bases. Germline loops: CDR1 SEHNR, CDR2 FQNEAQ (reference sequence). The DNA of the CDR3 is TGTGCCAGCAGCTCCCTGGACAGGGGGCCCGGCTACACCTTC. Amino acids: CASSSLDRGPGYTF.

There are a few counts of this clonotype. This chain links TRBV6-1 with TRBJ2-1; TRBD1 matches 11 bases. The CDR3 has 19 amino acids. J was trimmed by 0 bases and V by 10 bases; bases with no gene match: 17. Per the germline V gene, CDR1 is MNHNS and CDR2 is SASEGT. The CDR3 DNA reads TGTGCCACCCTCGGTTACGGACAGGGGGCGAGAGGCTCCTACAATGAGCAGTTCTTC. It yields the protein CATLGYGQGARGSYNEQFF.

CDR3 DNA: TGTGCCAGCAGCGCAACGGGACACCAGAACACTGAAGCTTTCTTT. Translating gives CASSATGHQNTEAFF. The rearrangement uses TRBV9 and TRBJ1-1, with a possible D match to TRBD1 (6 bases). V was shortened by 3 bases and J by 1 base, with 13 bases between the two germline ends. The CDR3 loop spans 15 amino acids. The V gene's germline CDR1 is SGDLS and CDR2 YYNGEE.

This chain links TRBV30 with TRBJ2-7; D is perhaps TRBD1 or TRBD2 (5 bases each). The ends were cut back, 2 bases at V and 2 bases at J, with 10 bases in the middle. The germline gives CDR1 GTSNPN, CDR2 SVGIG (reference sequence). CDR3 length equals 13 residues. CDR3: CAWSLRGPYEQYF. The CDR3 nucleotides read TGTGCCTGGAGTCTTAGGGGACCCTACGAGCAGTACTTC. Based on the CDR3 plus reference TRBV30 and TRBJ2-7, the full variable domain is SQTIHQWPATLVQPVGSPLSLECTVEGTSNPNLYWYRQAAGRGLQLLFYSVGIGQISSEVPQNLSASRPQDRQFILSSKKLLLSDSGFYLCAWSLRGPYEQYFGPGTRLTVT.